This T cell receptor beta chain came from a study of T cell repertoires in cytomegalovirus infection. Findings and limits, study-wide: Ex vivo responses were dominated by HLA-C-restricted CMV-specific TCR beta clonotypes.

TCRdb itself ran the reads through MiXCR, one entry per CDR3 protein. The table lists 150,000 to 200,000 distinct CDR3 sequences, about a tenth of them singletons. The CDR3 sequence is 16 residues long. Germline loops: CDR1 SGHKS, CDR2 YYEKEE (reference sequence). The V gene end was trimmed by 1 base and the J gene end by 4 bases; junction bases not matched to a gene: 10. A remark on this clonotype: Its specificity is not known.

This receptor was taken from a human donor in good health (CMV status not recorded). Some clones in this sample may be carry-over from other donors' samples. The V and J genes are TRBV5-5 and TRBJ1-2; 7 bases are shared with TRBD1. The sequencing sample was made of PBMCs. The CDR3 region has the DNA TGTGCCAGCAGCTTGCGAGGGGACAGTGTGGGCTATGGCTACACCTTC. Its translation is CASSLRGDSVGYGYTF. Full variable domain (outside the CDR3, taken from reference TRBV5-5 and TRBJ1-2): DAGVTQSPTHLIKTRGQQVTLRCSPISGHKSVSWYQQVLGQGPQFIFQYYEKEERGRGNFPDRFSARQFPNYSSELNVNALLLGDSALYLCASSLRGDSVGYGYTFGSGTRLTVV.